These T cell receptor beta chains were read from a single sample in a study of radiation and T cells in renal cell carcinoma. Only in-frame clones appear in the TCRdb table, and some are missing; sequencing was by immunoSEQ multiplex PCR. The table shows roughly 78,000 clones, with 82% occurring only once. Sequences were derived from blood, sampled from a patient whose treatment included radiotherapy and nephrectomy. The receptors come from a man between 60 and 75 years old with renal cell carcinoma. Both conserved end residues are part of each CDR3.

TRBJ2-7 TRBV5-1 CASNEDPGAPREQYF
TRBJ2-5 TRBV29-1 CSVSDTVGETQYF
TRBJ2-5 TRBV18 CASSPPGQEGETQYF
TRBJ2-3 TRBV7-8 CASSVTQGRGTDTQYF
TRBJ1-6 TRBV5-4 CASSLGRANSPLHF
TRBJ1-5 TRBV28 CASSWGNQPQHF
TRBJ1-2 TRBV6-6 CASSFLGTDYGYTF
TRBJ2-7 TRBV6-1 CASSEAKSGVSHEQYF
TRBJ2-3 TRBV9 CASSGTTSTDTQYF
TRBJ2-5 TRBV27 CASSLRQRETQYF
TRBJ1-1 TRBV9 CASSVVRGGAEAFF
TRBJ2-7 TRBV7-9 CASSSGLAAYEQYF
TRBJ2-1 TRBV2 CASIEGSDNEQFF
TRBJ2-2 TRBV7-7 CASSLEGAVTGELFF
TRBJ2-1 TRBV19 CASSESGISYNEQFF
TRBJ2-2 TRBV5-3 CARKVKTSGSTGELFF
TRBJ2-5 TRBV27 CASSLWGPQETQYF
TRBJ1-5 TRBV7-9 CASSFGFQPQHF
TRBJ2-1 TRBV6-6 CASTPLRVAGNEQFF
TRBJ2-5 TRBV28 CASSFLVGSGRETQYF
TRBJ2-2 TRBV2 CATQDERGWTSADTGELFF
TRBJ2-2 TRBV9 CASSVGPDAGELFF
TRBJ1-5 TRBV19 CASSVDSNQPQHF
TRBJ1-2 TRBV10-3 CASSYSRQVQAGYTF
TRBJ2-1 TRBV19 CASSARLAGEDNEQFF
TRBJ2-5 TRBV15 CATSSQLGRGIVETQYF
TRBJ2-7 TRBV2 CASSVRARDEQYF
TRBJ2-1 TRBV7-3 CASSELAGSAYNEQFF
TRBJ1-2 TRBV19 CASSLRQGADGYTF
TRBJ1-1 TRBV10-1 CASSESLGNTEAFF
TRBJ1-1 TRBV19 CASSMGRGGGNTEAFF
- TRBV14 CASSKGNSGSYEQYF
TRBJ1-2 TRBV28 CASSSFDRGLYGYTF
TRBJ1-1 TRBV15 CATSRIRTGGTEAFF
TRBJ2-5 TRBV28 CASTLTGETETQYF
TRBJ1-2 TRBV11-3 CASSSGGDGYTF
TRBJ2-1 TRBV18 CASSPLEEGIAGSSYNEQFF
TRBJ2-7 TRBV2 CASQRLADYEQYF
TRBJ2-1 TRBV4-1 CASSQDGKPSGIRDEQFF
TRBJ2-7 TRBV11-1 CASSSGQGPYEQYF
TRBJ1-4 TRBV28 CASSFDSNEKLFF
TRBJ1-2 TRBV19 CASSIALGTGGSYGYTF
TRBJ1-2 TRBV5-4 CASSLELQGNYGYTF
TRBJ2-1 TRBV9 CASSLTSGRSLGQFF
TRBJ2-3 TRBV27 CASSLNQGGSSADTQYF
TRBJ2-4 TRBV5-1 CASSPGGNIQYF
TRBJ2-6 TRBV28 CASSNRQAGGFRANVLTF
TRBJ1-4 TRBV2 CASRVTGIWEKLFF
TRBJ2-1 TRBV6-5 CASSSGTSGRREQFF
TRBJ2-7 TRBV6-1 CASSEPAETYEQYF
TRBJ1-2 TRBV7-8 CASSLGPLRGYTF
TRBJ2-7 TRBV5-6 CASSSVGATGNEQYF
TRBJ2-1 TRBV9 CASSVEGGRNEQFF